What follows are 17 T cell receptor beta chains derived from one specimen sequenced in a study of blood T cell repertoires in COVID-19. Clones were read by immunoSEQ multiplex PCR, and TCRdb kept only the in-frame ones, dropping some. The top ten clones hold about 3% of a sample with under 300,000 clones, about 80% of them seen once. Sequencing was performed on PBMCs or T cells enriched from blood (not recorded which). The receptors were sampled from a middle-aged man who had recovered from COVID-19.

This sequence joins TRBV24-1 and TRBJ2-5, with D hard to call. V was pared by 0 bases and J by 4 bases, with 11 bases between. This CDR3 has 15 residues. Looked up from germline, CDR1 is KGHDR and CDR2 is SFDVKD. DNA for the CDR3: TGTGCCACCAGTGATTTGGGGCAGGTGGGAGAGACCCAGTACTTC. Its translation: CATSDLGQVGETQYF.

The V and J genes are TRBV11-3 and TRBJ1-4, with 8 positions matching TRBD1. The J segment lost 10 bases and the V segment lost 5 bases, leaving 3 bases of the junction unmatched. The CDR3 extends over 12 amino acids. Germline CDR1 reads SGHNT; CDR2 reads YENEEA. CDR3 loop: CASSPGQGKLFF. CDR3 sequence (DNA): TGTGCCAGCAGCCCTGGACAGGGAAAACTGTTTTTT.

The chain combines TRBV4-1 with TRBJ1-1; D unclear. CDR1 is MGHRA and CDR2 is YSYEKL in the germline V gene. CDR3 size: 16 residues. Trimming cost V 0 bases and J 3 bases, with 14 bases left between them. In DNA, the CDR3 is TGCGCCAGCAGCCAAGAAGAGGGTTCCGGGGACACTGAAGCTTTCTTT. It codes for CASSQEEGSGDTEAFF.

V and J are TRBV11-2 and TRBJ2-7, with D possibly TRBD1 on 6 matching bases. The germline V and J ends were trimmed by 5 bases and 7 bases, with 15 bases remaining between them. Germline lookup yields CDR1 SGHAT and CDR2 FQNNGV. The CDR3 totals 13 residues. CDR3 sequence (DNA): TGTGCCAGCAGCCACAACAGGGACCTGGAGCAGTACTTC. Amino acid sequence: CASSHNRDLEQYF.

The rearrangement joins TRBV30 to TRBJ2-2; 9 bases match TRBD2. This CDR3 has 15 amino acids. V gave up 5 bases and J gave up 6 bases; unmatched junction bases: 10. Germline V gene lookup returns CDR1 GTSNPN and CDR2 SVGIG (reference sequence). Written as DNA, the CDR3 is TGTGCCTGGGGACTACTAGCGGGTGGGGCCGGGGAGCTGTTTTTT. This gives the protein CAWGLLAGGAGELFF.

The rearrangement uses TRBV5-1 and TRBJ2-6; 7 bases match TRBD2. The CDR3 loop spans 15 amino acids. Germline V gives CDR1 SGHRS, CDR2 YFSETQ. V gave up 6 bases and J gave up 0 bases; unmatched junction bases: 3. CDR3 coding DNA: TGCGCCAGCATGGGCGGGAGCTCTGGGGCCAACGTCCTGACTTTC. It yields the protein CASMGGSSGANVLTF.

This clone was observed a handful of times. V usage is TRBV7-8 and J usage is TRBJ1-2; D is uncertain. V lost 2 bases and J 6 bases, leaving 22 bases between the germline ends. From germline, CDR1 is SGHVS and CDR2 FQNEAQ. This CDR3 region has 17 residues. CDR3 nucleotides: TGTGCCAGCAGCTTATTTGGTCGGGGAGATCGAGGGAATGGCTACACCTTC. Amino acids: CASSLFGRGDRGNGYTF.

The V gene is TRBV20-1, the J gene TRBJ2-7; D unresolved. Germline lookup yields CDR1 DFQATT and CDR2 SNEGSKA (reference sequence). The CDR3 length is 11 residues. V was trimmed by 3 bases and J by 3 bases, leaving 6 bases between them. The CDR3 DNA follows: TGCAGTGCTAGTCCCAGCTACGAGCAGTACTTC. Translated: CSASPSYEQYF.

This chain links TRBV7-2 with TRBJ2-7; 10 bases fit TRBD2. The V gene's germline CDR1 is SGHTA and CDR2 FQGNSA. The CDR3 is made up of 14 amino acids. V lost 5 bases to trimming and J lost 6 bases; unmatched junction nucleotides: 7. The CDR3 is CASSPASGRSEQYF. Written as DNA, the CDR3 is TGTGCCAGCAGCCCGGCTAGCGGGAGATCCGAGCAGTACTTC. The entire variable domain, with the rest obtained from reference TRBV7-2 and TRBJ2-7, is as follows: GAGVSQSPSNKVTEKGKDVELRCDPISGHTALYWYRQSLGQGLEFLIYFQGNSAPDKSGLPSDRFSAERTGGSVSTLTIQRTQQEDSAVYLCASSPASGRSEQYFGPGTRLTVT.

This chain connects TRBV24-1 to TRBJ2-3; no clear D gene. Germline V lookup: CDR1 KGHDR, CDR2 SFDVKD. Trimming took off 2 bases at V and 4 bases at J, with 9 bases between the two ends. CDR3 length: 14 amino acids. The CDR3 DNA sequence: TGTGCCACCAGTGATTATATTCGGGCAGATACGCAGTATTTT. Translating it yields CATSDYIRADTQYF.

The CDR3 DNA sequence: TGTGCCAGCAGCTTAGAGTCAGCGGGAGGTGGCACAGATACGCAGTATTTT. Translation: CASSLESAGGGTDTQYF. The chain recombines TRBV7-6 with TRBJ2-3, with 9 nucleotides matching TRBD2. Germline V lookup: CDR1 SGHVS, CDR2 FNYEAQ. V was pared by 1 base and J by 1 base, with 6 bases of the junction left unmatched. This CDR3 is 17 amino acids long. The variable domain in full, completed from reference TRBV7-6 and TRBJ2-3, reads GAGVSQSPRYKVTKRGQDVALRCDPISGHVSLYWYRQALGQGPEFLTYFNYEAQQDKSGLPNDRFSAERPEGSISTLTIQRTEQRDSAMYRCASSLESAGGGTDTQYFGPGTRLTVL.

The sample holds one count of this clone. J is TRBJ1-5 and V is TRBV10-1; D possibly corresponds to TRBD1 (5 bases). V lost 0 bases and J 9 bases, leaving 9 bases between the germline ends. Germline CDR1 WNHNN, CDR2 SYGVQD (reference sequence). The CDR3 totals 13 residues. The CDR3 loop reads CASSESSRAPQHF. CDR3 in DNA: TGCGCCAGCAGTGAGTCGTCCAGGGCGCCCCAGCATTTT.

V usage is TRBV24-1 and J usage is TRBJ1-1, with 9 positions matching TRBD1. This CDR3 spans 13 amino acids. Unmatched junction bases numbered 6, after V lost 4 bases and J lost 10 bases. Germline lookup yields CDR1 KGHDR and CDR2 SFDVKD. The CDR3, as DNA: TGTGCCACCAGTGAACCCGGGACAGGGCGAGCTTTCTTT. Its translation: CATSEPGTGRAFF.

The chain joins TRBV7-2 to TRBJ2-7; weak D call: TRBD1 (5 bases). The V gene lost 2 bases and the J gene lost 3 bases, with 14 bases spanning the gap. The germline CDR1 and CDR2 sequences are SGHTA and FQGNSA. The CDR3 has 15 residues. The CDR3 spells CASSLQATAYYEQYF. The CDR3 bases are TGTGCCAGCAGCTTACAAGCGACAGCCTACTACGAGCAGTACTTC.

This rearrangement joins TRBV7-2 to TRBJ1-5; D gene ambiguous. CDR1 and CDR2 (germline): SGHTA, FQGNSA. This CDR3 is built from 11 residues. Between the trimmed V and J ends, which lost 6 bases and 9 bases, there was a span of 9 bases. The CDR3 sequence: CASSLGGPQHF. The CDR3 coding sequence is TGTGCCAGCAGTCTAGGTGGGCCCCAGCATTTT.

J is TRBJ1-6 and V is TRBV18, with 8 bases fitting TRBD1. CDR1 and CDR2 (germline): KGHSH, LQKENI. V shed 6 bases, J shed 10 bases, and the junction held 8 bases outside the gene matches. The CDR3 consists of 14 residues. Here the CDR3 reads CASSGQGGGSPLHF. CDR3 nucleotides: TGTGCCAGCTCCGGACAGGGCGGAGGATCACCCCTCCACTTT. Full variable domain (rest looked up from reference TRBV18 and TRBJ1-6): NAGVMQNPRHLVRRRGQEARLRCSPMKGHSHVYWYRQLPEEGLKFMVYLQKENIIDESGMPKERFSAEFPKEGPSILRIQQVVRGDSAAYFCASSGQGGGSPLHFGNGTRLTVT.

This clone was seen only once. The CDR3 DNA sequence: TGTGCCAGCAGTTACGGGACAGGGTTTGGAAACACCATATATTTT. It is translated as CASSYGTGFGNTIYF. The chain employs TRBV6-5 and TRBJ1-3; 9 nucleotides line up with TRBD1. Germline V gives CDR1 MNHEY, CDR2 SVGAGI. There are 15 residues in the CDR3. The junction had 2 bases not matched to a gene; V was cut back by 2 bases and J by 3 bases.